There are a few counts of the clone carrying this TCR beta chain. Compared with germline, one end of the junction differs, possibly owing to a read error. Amplified TCR beta CDR3 regions derived from RNA transcripts. Primed by the HTBI set, a first-round RT-PCR was run on the TCR CDR3. TCRdb reanalysed the multiplex PCR reads using MiXCR and keeps one entry per CDR3 protein. The top ten hold around 16% of the sample, which has 600,000 to 750,000 distinct CDR3 sequences, about 18% seen once. The sample is drawn from a study of T cells in Graves' hyperthyroidism and ophthalmopathy. CDR1 and CDR2 (germline): SGHRS, YFSETQ. This CDR3 spans 14 amino acids.

Sequenced material: blood. The sequence derives from a man aged 50 to 60 with Graves' hyperthyroidism. This chain links TRBV5-1 with TRBJ1-4; TRBD1 might be the D (5 bases). CDR3 nucleotides: TGCGCCGGCAGCTTAGGGGCAACTAATGAAAAACTGTTTTTT. Translated, it gives CAGSLGATNEKLFF.